The 25 T cell receptor beta chains given below trace back to one sample, sequenced in a study. TCRdb called the RT-PCR reads again in MiXCR, with one record for every CDR3 protein. The data contain almost 700,000 distinct CDR3 sequences, around 14% of them singletons. Sequencing was performed on memory CD4+ T cells from blood. These receptors were obtained from a female donor in good health, serving as a healthy control.

The chain combines TRBV27 with TRBJ2-5, with unresolved D. Trimming left V 7 bases short and J 2 bases short, with 17 bases between. Germline V gives CDR1 MNHEY, CDR2 SMNVEV (reference sequence). The CDR3 loop spans 15 amino acids. The CDR3: CASKRGLGKQETQYF. The CDR3 region has the DNA TGTGCCAGCAAGAGAGGATTGGGGAAACAAGAGACCCAGTACTTC.

A few counts support this clonotype. The V gene is TRBV11-2, the J gene TRBJ2-1; 9 bases agree with TRBD2. The length of the CDR3 is 15 residues. The germline V gene has CDR1 SGHAT and CDR2 FQNNGV. Losses at the gene ends were 5 bases for V and 3 bases for J; bases not matched to a gene: 5. The CDR3 loop is CASSTGLAHYNEQFF. Here the CDR3 DNA reads TGTGCCAGCAGCACTGGACTAGCGCACTACAATGAGCAGTTCTTC.

In this sample, this clonotype turned up a few times. This sequence joins TRBV6-2 or TRBV6-3 and TRBJ2-3, with 8 positions matching TRBD2. The ends lost 7 bases at V and 4 bases at J; junction bases unmatched: 13. This CDR3 is built from 16 residues. CDR1 MNHEY and CDR2 SVGEGT come from the germline V gene. In DNA form, the CDR3 reads TGTGCCAGCACCTCCAAATGGACTAGCAGGTCAGATACGCAGTATTTT. Protein product: CASTSKWTSRSDTQYF.

This clonotype came up a few times. V is TRBV6-6 and J is TRBJ1-1; D is undetermined. CDR3 length: 14 amino acids. V gave up 2 bases and J gave up 4 bases, with 11 bases separating them. The V gene's germline CDR1 is MNHNY and CDR2 SVGAGI (reference sequence). CDR3 amino acids: CASSYGRLGTEAFF. The CDR3 DNA is TGTGCCAGCAGTTACGGTAGGTTGGGCACTGAAGCTTTCTTT.

The CDR3 nucleotides read TGTGCCAGCAGCTCGGACAGGGGATTGGAACTGTTTTTT. Translation: CASSSDRGLELFF. This rearrangement joins TRBV13 to TRBJ1-4; 9 bases are shared with TRBD1. The V segment lost 4 bases and the J segment 12 bases; nucleotides outside the gene matches: 6. Looked up from germline, CDR1 is PRHDT and CDR2 is FYEKMQ (reference sequence). This CDR3 contains 13 residues.

This clonotype was recorded a few times. In DNA, the CDR3 is TGTGCCAGCAGTGGAGGGGAGGGCGGCTACGAGCAGTACTTC. Translation: CASSGGEGGYEQYF. The chain has TRBV27 and TRBJ2-7; TRBD2 matches 7 bases. Germline V lookup: CDR1 MNHEY, CDR2 SMNVEV (reference sequence). The trim removed 5 bases at V and 3 bases at J, leaving 7 bases unmatched. The CDR3 spans 14 residues.

The chain recombines TRBV3-1 with TRBJ1-2; 10 bases are shared with TRBD1. This CDR3 region has 15 residues. CDR1 and CDR2 from the germline V gene are LGHDT and YNNKEL (reference sequence). The V gene end was trimmed by 6 bases and the J gene end by 7 bases; junction bases not matched to a gene: 11. Here the CDR3 reads CASRDPGQGMTGYTF. The CDR3 DNA follows: TGTGCCAGCAGAGATCCGGGACAGGGGATGACTGGCTACACCTTC.

Many counts were recorded for this clonotype. The genes are TRBV11-1 and TRBJ2-5, with TRBD2 identical over 7 bases. This CDR3 comprises 16 residues. The germline gives CDR1 SGHAT, CDR2 FQDESV (reference sequence). Germline trimming cut 4 bases from V and 5 bases from J; bases unmatched to any gene: 13. The CDR3 nucleotides are TGTGCCAGCAGCTCCTCCCGGACTAGGGGAGTGGAGACCCAGTACTTC. This translates into CASSSSRTRGVETQYF.

This clonotype has a count of ten or more. The rearrangement links TRBV15 to TRBJ2-7, with 13 bases matching TRBD2. Germline CDR1 LNHNV, CDR2 YYDKDF (reference sequence). This CDR3 comprises 16 residues. J was trimmed by 3 bases and V by 1 base; bases with no gene match: 3. In DNA form, the CDR3 reads TGTGCCACCAGCAGAGGCCGGACTAGCGGGGGCTACGAGCAGTACTTC. It encodes CATSRGRTSGGYEQYF.

This clonotype was recorded many times. The V call is TRBV10-3, the J call TRBJ1-1; D not resolved. V shed 0 bases and J shed 5 bases, with 10 bases lying between them. CDR1 and CDR2 (germline): ENHRY, SYGVKD. The CDR3 loop spans 14 amino acids. CDR3 sequence reads: CAISESGLGTEAFF. In DNA, the CDR3 is TGTGCCATCAGTGAGTCCGGTCTCGGGACTGAAGCTTTCTTT.

This clonotype was found many times. The chain employs TRBV12-3 or TRBV12-4 and TRBJ1-6, with TRBD1 matching over 10 bases. The CDR3 consists of 15 residues. The J segment lost 7 bases and the V segment lost 3 bases, leaving 3 bases of the junction unmatched. CDR3 in DNA: TGTGCCAGCAGTTTCTGGACAGGGGGAAATTCACCCCTCCACTTT. Protein sequence: CASSFWTGGNSPLHF.

Only a few counts were recorded for this clonotype. This sequence joins TRBV20-1 and TRBJ2-7, with D maybe TRBD1 (5 bases). V shed 6 bases and J shed 0 bases, with 12 bases lying between them. The CDR3 is 13 residues long. Per germline, CDR1 DFQATT and CDR2 SNEGSKA (reference sequence). CDR3 sequence: CSADRLVSYEQYF. The CDR3 region has the DNA TGCAGTGCCGACAGACTTGTCTCCTACGAGCAGTACTTC.

The V gene is TRBV5-1, the J gene TRBJ1-4, with 8 bases lining up with TRBD1. The CDR3 sequence is 16 residues long. V was pared by 4 bases and J by 4 bases, with 9 bases of the junction left unmatched. Germline values: CDR1 SGHRS, CDR2 YFSETQ. The CDR3 protein is CASSPGQGLSNEKLFF. The CDR3, as DNA: TGCGCCAGCAGCCCCGGACAGGGATTGAGTAATGAAAAACTGTTTTTT.

In the case of this clonotype: It may be a read error: a sequence one base away is much more abundant. The V and J genes are TRBV29-1 and TRBJ2-5; weak D call: TRBD2 (6 bases). V lost 5 bases, J lost 5 bases, and 9 bases lay in between. The CDR3 runs to 11 residues. From germline, CDR1 is SQVTM and CDR2 ANQGSEA. The CDR3 bases are TGCAGCGTTTACCGGGAGGAGACCCAGTACTTC. Its protein is CSVYREETQYF.

The gene calls are TRBV30 and TRBJ2-2; tentatively, D is TRBD1 (5 bases). Per the germline V gene, CDR1 is GTSNPN and CDR2 is SVGIG (reference sequence). Trimming cost V 3 bases and J 4 bases, with 15 bases left between them. This CDR3 region has 15 residues. As DNA, the CDR3 is TGTGCCTGGAGAGGATTGCAGGGAATCACCGGGGAGCTGTTTTTT. Its protein product is CAWRGLQGITGELFF.

This chain joins TRBV10-3 and TRBJ2-2; 7 bases match TRBD2. Germline trimming cut 6 bases from V and 8 bases from J; bases unmatched to any gene: 6. The CDR3 consists of 13 residues. Germline loops: CDR1 ENHRY, CDR2 SYGVKD. The CDR3 spells CAIRTRLAGELFF. CDR3 DNA sequence: TGTGCCATCAGAACTAGACTAGCTGGGGAGCTGTTTTTT.

This clonotype was seen repeatedly, ten times or more. The V gene is TRBV24-1, the J gene TRBJ2-3; no clear D gene. The CDR3 runs 12 residues. Trimming took 7 bases from V and 2 from J, leaving 6 bases between them. Germline-derived CDR1 and CDR2 are KGHDR and SFDVKD. CDR3 sequence: CATSEDTDTQYF. The CDR3 coding sequence is TGTGCCACCAGCGAGGACACAGATACGCAGTATTTT.

This clonotype showed up many times. The chain is built from TRBV20-1 and TRBJ2-1; the match to TRBD2 covers 10 bases. V gave up 5 bases and J gave up 1 base; unmatched junction bases: 5. The CDR3 sequence is 15 residues long. Germline CDR1 is DFQATT and CDR2 is SNEGSKA (reference sequence). CDR3 sequence reads: CSAPGLAASYNEQFF. DNA for the CDR3: TGCAGTGCTCCAGGACTAGCGGCTTCCTACAATGAGCAGTTCTTC.

This clonotype was seen once. Since a much larger clone is just one base distant, this may be a read error. V is TRBV6-1 and J is TRBJ1-2, with D possibly being TRBD1 (5 bases). The germline V and J ends were trimmed by 6 bases and 4 bases, with 18 bases remaining between them. The CDR3 sequence is 15 residues long. CDR1 and CDR2 from the germline V gene are MNHNS and SASEGT. In DNA form, the CDR3 reads TGTGCCAGCAGCCGAGACGGGGCAGCCTCCTATGGCTACACCTTC. Amino acid sequence: CASSRDGAASYGYTF.

This clonotype showed up many times. The chain employs TRBV12-3 or TRBV12-4 and TRBJ2-4, with D possibly matching TRBD1 (6 bases). The V gene lost 0 bases and the J gene lost 8 bases, with 17 bases spanning the gap. The CDR3 consists of 16 residues. CDR3: CASSLASARGSDIQYF. The CDR3 region has the DNA TGTGCCAGCAGTTTAGCGAGCGCCAGGGGTAGTGACATTCAGTACTTC.

The J gene is TRBJ1-1, the V gene TRBV6-2 or TRBV6-3; D is unclear. CDR1 and CDR2 (germline): MNHEY, SVGEGT. The CDR3 is 15 residues long. Trimming removed 1 base from V and 5 bases from J, with 14 bases in between. CDR3 DNA: TGTGCCAGCAGTTACTTCAAGCATCCGGCGACTGAAGCTTTCTTT. This translates into CASSYFKHPATEAFF.

This clonotype has a count of ten or more. This chain uses TRBV6-2 or TRBV6-3 with TRBJ2-3; possibly TRBD2 for D (6 bases). Germline CDR1 MNHEY, CDR2 SVGEGT. V shed 7 bases and J shed 7 bases, with 21 bases lying between them. The CDR3 covers 15 residues. The CDR3 protein is CASISRTIAAHTQYF. For the CDR3, the DNA is TGTGCCAGCATCTCGAGGACGATAGCGGCGCATACGCAGTATTTT.

This clonotype was detected a few times. The CDR3 DNA sequence: TGCGCCAGCAGCTTGTCGGAGGGGGTGAACACTGAAGCTTTCTTT. Amino acids: CASSLSEGVNTEAFF. The J gene is TRBJ1-1, the V gene TRBV5-1; maybe TRBD1 (6 bases). The germline V and J ends were trimmed by 1 base and 0 bases, with 10 bases remaining between them. This CDR3 has 15 residues. The germline V gene encodes CDR1 SGHRS and CDR2 YFSETQ.

This clonotype was detected a few times. The rearrangement uses TRBV5-1 and TRBJ2-5; D gene unclear. Deletions cut 4 bases from V and 4 bases from J, with 11 bases between. Looked up from germline, CDR1 is SGHRS and CDR2 is YFSETQ. The CDR3 loop spans 13 amino acids. In DNA form, the CDR3 reads TGCGCCAGCAGCCGGAGTGAGGTAGAGACCCAGTACTTC. It translates to CASSRSEVETQYF.

The chain carries TRBV5-6 and TRBJ2-1; 11 nucleotides agree with TRBD2. This CDR3 comprises 16 residues. The germline CDR1 and CDR2 sequences are SGHDT and YYEEEE. Unmatched junction bases numbered 11, after V lost 4 bases and J lost 8 bases. CDR3 in amino acids: CASSLMGLAVGDEQFF. CDR3 DNA sequence: TGTGCCAGCAGCCTCATGGGACTAGCGGTTGGGGATGAGCAGTTCTTC.